This T cell receptor beta chain originates from a study of CD8+CD57+ T cells in acquired aplastic anemia. Study in general: The average for DNA from sorted CD4+ and CD8+ cells was 2.5 to 4 ug.

Study-level results: Common to patients and controls were around 30 CD8+ CDR3 sequences.

All patients picked for sequencing had shown, by flow cytometry, an expansion of CD8+CD57+ cells. Germline V gene data show CDR1 as LNHNV and CDR2 as YYDKDF (reference sequence). The CDR3 totals 15 residues. Remarks on this clonotype: Antigen: not known. One junction end does not reproduce the germline sequence, and a read error may be involved.

TCR beta VDJ combinations and CDR3 sequences were profiled from genomic DNA. TCRdb re-called the reads with MiXCR, one entry per CDR3 protein. Found here are roughly 290,000 distinct CDR3 sequences, roughly 59% of them singletons; the top ten hold under 1.5%. V is TRBV15 and J is TRBJ2-3; 13 bases are shared with TRBD2. The sample consisted of sorted CD4+, CD8+, or CD8+CD57+ T cells (not recorded which) from PBMCs. This clonotype was obtained from a human donor with aplastic anemia. CDR3 nucleotide sequence: TGTGCCACCGGATCCGGGACTAGCGGGGCAGATACGCTGTATTTT. Translation: CATGSGTSGADTLYF.